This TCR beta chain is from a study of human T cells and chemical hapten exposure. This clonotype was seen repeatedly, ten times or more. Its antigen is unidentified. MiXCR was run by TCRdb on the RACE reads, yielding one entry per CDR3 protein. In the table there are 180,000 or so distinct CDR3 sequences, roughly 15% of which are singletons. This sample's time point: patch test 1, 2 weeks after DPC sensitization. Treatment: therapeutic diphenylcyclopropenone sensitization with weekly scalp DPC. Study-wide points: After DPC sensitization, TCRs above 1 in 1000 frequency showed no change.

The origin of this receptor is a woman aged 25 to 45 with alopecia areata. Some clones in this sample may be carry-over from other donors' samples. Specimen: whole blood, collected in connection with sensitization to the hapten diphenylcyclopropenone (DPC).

The CDR3: CASSPYVAFDQPQHF. Here the CDR3 DNA reads TGTGCCAGCAGCCCATATGTCGCGTTTGATCAGCCCCAGCATTTT. The chain carries TRBV7-2 and TRBJ1-5; D gene ambiguous. Germline assignment: CDR1 SGHTA and CDR2 FQGNSA. The CDR3 extends over 15 amino acids. Trimming took off 5 bases at V and 5 bases at J, with 16 bases between the two ends.